Presented here are 30 T cell receptor beta chains from one specimen sequenced in a study of low-dose radiotherapy and immunotherapy resistance in tumors. Alpha and beta chains were covered, as first-strand cDNA relied on TRAV- and TRBV-specific primers. For amplifying TCRs, the PCR ran for 15 to 20 cycles with Phusion, which was used together with a constant-region primer and the adapter on the V primers. TCRdb analysed the reads with MiXCR anew, one entry per CDR3 protein. This sample has approximately 70,000 distinct CDR3 sequences, with about a third found just once. Time point here: before trial treatment. The sequenced sample was PBMCs, obtained before treatment. Receptor source: a female donor with ovarian cancer.

This clonotype was seen at least ten times. The rearrangement uses TRBV6-2 or TRBV6-3 and TRBJ2-3; D is possibly TRBD2 (5 bases). The CDR3 covers 12 residues. The germline V and J ends were trimmed by 5 bases and 2 bases, with 5 bases remaining between them. The germline V gene encodes CDR1 MNHEY and CDR2 SVGEGT. CDR3 residues: CASSGLTDTQYF. The CDR3 DNA reads as TGTGCCAGCAGTGGACTCACAGATACGCAGTATTTT.

The V call is TRBV19, the J call TRBJ2-1, with 12 bases identical to TRBD2. Germline lookup yields CDR1 LNHDA and CDR2 SQIVND (reference sequence). The CDR3 is 16 amino acids. J lost 7 bases, V lost 5 bases, and 9 bases had no gene match. CDR3 nucleotide sequence: TGTGCCAGTAGTGGAAGACTAGCGGGAGTCCGGAATGAGCAGTTCTTC. Its translation: CASSGRLAGVRNEQFF. Using reference TRBV19 and TRBJ2-1 for the parts outside the CDR3, the full variable domain is DGGITQSPKYLFRKEGQNVTLSCEQNLNHDAMYWYRQDPGQGLRLIYYSQIVNDFQKGDIAEGYSVSREKKESFPLTVTSAQKNPTAFYLCASSGRLAGVRNEQFFGPGTRLTVL.

This clonotype was seen more than once but under ten times. V usage is TRBV7-2 and J usage is TRBJ1-2; D is undetermined. The CDR3 sequence is 14 residues long. The germline gives CDR1 SGHTA, CDR2 FQGNSA. V was cut by 5 bases and J by 2 bases, with 12 bases left in between. The chain's CDR3 is CASSPLSSNYGYTF. The DNA for the CDR3 is TGTGCCAGCAGCCCCCTGAGCTCAAACTATGGCTACACCTTC.

This clonotype showed up many times. V is TRBV7-3 and J is TRBJ2-2, with D possibly matching TRBD2 (5 bases). This CDR3 contains 14 residues. Trimming shortened V by 1 base and J by 12 bases, and 15 bases separated the two germline ends. Germline V gene lookup returns CDR1 SGHTA and CDR2 FQGTGA. CDR3 in DNA: TGTGCCAGCAGCTTAAGGCTAGCCGGATCCAAGCTGTTTTTT. Residues: CASSLRLAGSKLFF.

Points on this clonotype: A far larger clone is one nucleotide away, so this likely arose from a read error. The chain employs TRBV7-9 and TRBJ2-5, with D unclear. Trimming left V 5 bases short and J 2 bases short, with 12 bases between. Germline V gene sequence: CDR1 SEHNR, CDR2 FQNEAQ (reference sequence). This CDR3 region has 14 residues. The CDR3 protein is CASSPRNSQETQYF. CDR3 nucleotide sequence: TGTGCCAGCAGCCCCCGGAACAGTCAAGAGACCCAGTACTTC.

This clonotype occurred many times. This chain connects TRBV29-1 to TRBJ2-5; D unresolved. This CDR3 is 12 amino acids long. Germline CDR1 and CDR2: SQVTM and ANQGSEA. The CDR3 nucleotides read TGCAGTGCCCGTTACGGCGGAGAGACCCAGTACTTC. This gives the protein CSARYGGETQYF.

With regard to this clonotype: A read error may explain this, as a much larger clone is one base away. This rearrangement joins TRBV7-9 to TRBJ2-5; 10 bases align to TRBD2. Germline V gene lookup returns CDR1 SEHNR and CDR2 FQNEAQ (reference sequence). This CDR3 spans 16 amino acids. J lost 5 bases, V lost 8 bases, and 14 bases had no gene match. CDR3 in DNA: TGTGCCAGCCGTGAGGGACAGAGCGGGAGGGTGGAGACCCAGTACTTC. Translation gives CASREGQSGRVETQYF.

Worth noting for this clonotype: A read error is the likely source, as a far larger clone sits one nucleotide away. V usage is TRBV10-3 and J usage is TRBJ2-1; D gene unclear. With 2 bases removed from V and 13 bases from J, the gap between germline ends came to 12 bases. Germline CDR1 reads ENHRY; CDR2 reads SYGVKD. CDR3 size: 12 residues. CDR3 nucleotide sequence: TGTGCCATCAGTGAGACAGCCGAGACCCAGTTCTTC. This sequence encodes CAISETAETQFF.

This clonotype was seen repeatedly, ten times or more. The J gene is TRBJ1-5, the V gene TRBV30; 7 nucleotides align to TRBD1. CDR1 and CDR2 from the germline V gene are GTSNPN and SVGIG (reference sequence). V gave up 6 bases and J gave up 0 bases; unmatched junction bases: 2. The CDR3 contains 13 residues. The CDR3 DNA reads TGTGCCTGCGACAGGGATAGCAATCAGCCCCAGCATTTT. As protein: CACDRDSNQPQHF. Supplemented by reference TRBV30 and TRBJ1-5, the full variable domain reads SQTIHQWPATLVQPVGSPLSLECTVEGTSNPNLYWYRQAAGRGLQLLFYSVGIGQISSEVPQNLSASRPQDRQFILSSKKLLLSDSGFYLCACDRDSNQPQHFGDGTRLSIL.

This sequence joins TRBV6-5 and TRBJ1-5; the D is unclear. With 0 bases removed from V and 5 bases from J, the gap between germline ends came to 17 bases. The CDR3 consists of 17 residues. From germline, CDR1 is MNHEY and CDR2 SVGAGI. In nucleotides, the CDR3 is TGTGCCAGCAGTTACTCTTTCTCCGGTCAGCCCCATCAGCCCCAGCATTTT. Amino acids: CASSYSFSGQPHQPQHF.

V is TRBV5-4 and J is TRBJ2-7, with 11 bases lining up with TRBD2. Germline V gene sequence: CDR1 SGHNT, CDR2 YYREEE (reference sequence). Trimming at V came to 2 bases and at J to 2 bases, leaving 12 bases not matched to a gene. This CDR3 has 18 amino acids. DNA of the CDR3: TGTGCCAGCAGCTTTTGGTCTAGCGGGGGGAGCGAGGCCTACGAGCAGTACTTC. The encoded protein is CASSFWSSGGSEAYEQYF.

This clonotype was observed at least ten times. The V call is TRBV29-1, the J call TRBJ2-2, with a tentative D call TRBD1 (6 bases). The germline gives CDR1 SQVTM, CDR2 ANQGSEA. CDR3 length equals 15 residues. The V gene lost 4 bases and the J gene lost 1 base, with 13 bases spanning the gap. The CDR3 reads CSVGVWGQNTGELFF. The CDR3 DNA reads as TGCAGCGTTGGGGTTTGGGGACAGAACACCGGGGAGCTGTTTTTT.

This clonotype was picked up a small number of times. The chain joins TRBV10-3 to TRBJ1-2; D unresolved. From germline, CDR1 is ENHRY and CDR2 SYGVKD. The CDR3 consists of 13 residues. V lost 9 bases and J lost 5, with 16 bases in between. The DNA of the CDR3 is TGTGCCATAAGGATCCAGTCGGGATATGGCTACACCTTC. As protein: CAIRIQSGYGYTF.

The V call is TRBV10-3, the J call TRBJ2-1; 11 bases match TRBD2. The CDR3 spans 16 residues. Germline loops: CDR1 ENHRY, CDR2 SYGVKD. Trimming cost V 4 bases and J 6 bases; bases outside gene matches: 8. CDR3 nucleotides: TGTGCCATCAGTGGTTTACTAGCGGGAGTTCGCAATGAGCAGTTCTTC. Its translation is CAISGLLAGVRNEQFF.

This clonotype has a handful of counts. The CDR3 is CAISSDGGVQPQHF. CDR3 in DNA: TGTGCCATCAGTAGCGACGGGGGGGTTCAGCCCCAGCATTTT. The chain links TRBV10-3 to TRBJ1-5, with D possibly TRBD1 on 5 matching bases. Germline V lookup: CDR1 ENHRY, CDR2 SYGVKD. Trimming removed 5 bases from V and 6 bases from J, with 14 bases in between. The CDR3 contains 14 residues.

The CDR3: CSVVLWPYGYTF. The DNA of the CDR3 is TGCAGCGTTGTTCTATGGCCCTATGGCTACACCTTC. The V and J genes are TRBV29-1 and TRBJ1-2, with D unresolved. Looked up from germline, CDR1 is SQVTM and CDR2 is ANQGSEA. The CDR3 has 12 residues. Trimming removed 4 bases from V and 4 bases from J, with 10 bases in between.

This CDR3 is CASNPQGYRGTDTQYF. CDR3 DNA sequence: TGTGCCAGCAACCCGCAGGGTTACCGGGGTACAGATACGCAGTATTTT. The V gene is TRBV2, the J gene TRBJ2-3; tentatively, D is TRBD1 or TRBD2 (5 bases each). The V gene lost 7 bases and the J gene lost 3 bases, with 20 bases spanning the gap. From germline, CDR1 is SNHLY and CDR2 FYNNEI. The CDR3 totals 16 residues.

This clonotype was counted ten times or more. This rearrangement joins TRBV9 to TRBJ1-6; D possibly corresponds to TRBD1 (5 bases). CDR1 is SGDLS, CDR2 YYNGEE, per germline. The CDR3 consists of 14 residues. V dropped 3 bases and J dropped 5 bases, with 9 bases sitting between them. The CDR3 loop is CASSGRGNNSPLHF. For the CDR3, the DNA is TGTGCCAGCAGCGGAAGGGGCAATAATTCACCCCTCCACTTT.

This clonotype was observed many times. The V call is TRBV7-3, the J call TRBJ2-1, with 10 bases identical to TRBD2. Germline loops: CDR1 SGHTA, CDR2 FQGTGA. The CDR3 runs 15 residues. After removal of 6 bases from V and 6 bases from J, the junction contained 8 bases not matched to a gene. For the CDR3, the DNA is TGTGCCAGCAGTAGGGGGGCTAGCGGGAGCAATGAGCAGTTCTTC. This translates into CASSRGASGSNEQFF. Full variable domain (remainder filled in from reference TRBV7-3 and TRBJ2-1): GAGVSQTPSNKVTEKGKYVELRCDPISGHTALYWYRQSLGQGPEFLIYFQGTGAADDSGLPNDRFFAVRPEGSVSTLKIQRTERGDSAVYLCASSRGASGSNEQFFGPGTRLTVL.

This clonotype came up many times. This sequence joins TRBV5-1 and TRBJ2-3; TRBD2 matches at 8 bases. The CDR3 runs 16 residues. V shed 4 bases and J 0 bases; nucleotides not matched to a gene: 7. The germline V gene encodes CDR1 SGHRS and CDR2 YFSETQ. CDR3 sequence: CASSLPGGGSTDTQYF. The CDR3, as DNA: TGCGCCAGCAGCCTGCCGGGCGGGGGGAGCACAGATACGCAGTATTTT.

With respect to this clonotype: A read error likely explains this, since a far larger clone differs by one base. This chain connects TRBV2 to TRBJ2-1; no clear D. This CDR3 is built from 11 residues. The V gene lost 8 bases and the J gene lost 10 bases, with 12 bases spanning the gap. Germline CDR1 reads SNHLY; CDR2 reads FYNNEI. CDR3 nucleotide sequence: TGTGCCAGCCAGTTGACCTACGAGCAGTTCTTC. It translates to CASQLTYEQFF.

This clonotype occurred many times. This sequence joins TRBV18 and TRBJ2-2, with D perhaps TRBD2 (6 bases). From germline, CDR1 is KGHSH and CDR2 LQKENI. There are 14 residues in the CDR3. V lost 3 bases to trimming and J lost 5 bases, with 10 bases between them. CDR3 region: CASSPLASTGELFF. The CDR3 DNA follows: TGTGCCAGCTCACCTCTAGCGAGTACCGGGGAGCTGTTTTTT.

This clonotype was found many times. The chain combines TRBV2 with TRBJ2-3, with 8 positions matching TRBD1. V lost 8 bases to trimming and J lost 0 bases; unmatched junction nucleotides: 4. Per germline, CDR1 SNHLY and CDR2 FYNNEI. The CDR3 length is 14 residues. The CDR3 protein is CASQGAQSTDTQYF. The CDR3, as DNA: TGTGCCAGCCAGGGGGCACAGAGCACAGATACGCAGTATTTT.

This clonotype was counted ten times or more. The chain carries TRBV5-1 and TRBJ1-2; D is unresolved. V lost 5 bases and J lost 0, with 11 bases in between. The CDR3 has 14 residues. In germline, CDR1 is SGHRS, CDR2 YFSETQ. The CDR3 nucleotides read TGCGCCAGCAGGTTTGACAATGCTAACTATGGCTACACCTTC. Its translation is CASRFDNANYGYTF.

The J gene is TRBJ2-2, the V gene TRBV5-4; 7 nucleotides line up with TRBD2. The trim removed 4 bases at V and 3 bases at J, leaving 9 bases unmatched. The CDR3 runs to 16 residues. The germline V gene has CDR1 SGHNT and CDR2 YYREEE (reference sequence). The chain's CDR3 is CASSTQTSRYTGELFF. The DNA for the CDR3 is TGTGCCAGCAGCACCCAGACTAGCCGATACACCGGGGAGCTGTTTTTT.

The DNA for the CDR3 is TGTGCCAGCAGCCGGGTGGCCCCTGAGAGTTCACCCCTCCACTTT. Protein product: CASSRVAPESSPLHF. The chain recombines TRBV28 with TRBJ1-6; no clear D gene. CDR1 and CDR2 from the germline V gene are MDHEN and SYDVKM. There are 15 residues in the CDR3. With 6 bases removed from V and 9 bases from J, the gap between germline ends came to 18 bases. The whole variable domain, remainder taken from reference TRBV28 and TRBJ1-6, is DVKVTQSSRYLVKRTGEKVFLECVQDMDHENMFWYRQDPGLGLRLIYFSYDVKMKEKGDIPEGYSVSREKKERFSLILESASTNQTSMYLCASSRVAPESSPLHFGNGTRLTVT.

The J gene is TRBJ2-1, the V gene TRBV10-3; D is perhaps TRBD2 (6 bases). Germline loops: CDR1 ENHRY, CDR2 SYGVKD. Trimming took 6 bases from V and 2 from J, leaving 20 bases between them. The CDR3 totals 17 residues. In DNA form, the CDR3 reads TGTGCCATCAGGGGGGAAACCGGAGGGAGCACCTACAATGAGCAGTTCTTC. This encodes CAIRGETGGSTYNEQFF.

The gene calls are TRBV5-1 and TRBJ2-1; 8 positions agree with TRBD2. V shed 4 bases, J shed 5 bases, and the junction held 11 bases outside the gene matches. Germline assignment: CDR1 SGHRS and CDR2 YFSETQ. This CDR3 is built from 16 residues. The DNA of the CDR3 is TGCGCCAGCAGCCGGGGGGGGAGAACAGCGGACAATGAGCAGTTCTTC. It codes for CASSRGGRTADNEQFF. Full variable domain (outside the CDR3, taken from reference TRBV5-1 and TRBJ2-1): KAGVTQTPRYLIKTRGQQVTLSCSPISGHRSVSWYQQTPGQGLQFLFEYFSETQRNKGNFPGRFSGRQFSNSRSEMNVSTLELGDSALYLCASSRGGRTADNEQFFGPGTRLTVL.

The chain joins TRBV6-2 or TRBV6-3 to TRBJ1-2; D is uncertain. Germline loops: CDR1 MNHEY, CDR2 SVGEGT. The CDR3 covers 14 residues. V was clipped by 0 bases and J by 8 bases, with 13 bases between them. DNA for the CDR3: TGTGCCAGCAGTTACTCGGAGATCACGGGCGGCTACACCTTC. As protein: CASSYSEITGGYTF.

As for this clonotype: This probably arose from a read error, given a far larger clone one base away. This chain connects TRBV10-3 to TRBJ2-5; 10 positions match TRBD2. V gave up 6 bases and J gave up 11 bases; unmatched junction bases: 15. Germline CDR1 and CDR2: ENHRY and SYGVKD. The CDR3 spans 15 residues. DNA of the CDR3: TGTGCCATCAGCCGTCTAGCGGGGGTCTACAATGAGCAGTACTTC. It codes for CAISRLAGVYNEQYF.